Following are 29 T cell receptor beta chains from one sample sequenced in a study of cytomegalovirus exposure and HLA in healthy donors (dated by TCRdb to between 2016 and 2019). Library preparation employed the immunoSEQ multiplex PCR assay. For the multiplex PCR, a mixture combining 60 forward primers for TCR Vbeta segments and 13 reverse primers for TCR Jbeta segments was used. TCRdb retrieved this table from immuneACCESS and kept in-frame rearrangements only. Not all clones are present; in checked studies, unresolved V genes account for under half, and no reason is known for the remainder. The sample data list some 150,000 clones, and approximately 87% of these were observed just once. Approximately 1.5% of the sample lies in the top ten. Material for sequencing was PBMCs. The source of these receptors is a man aged 35 to 55 in good health and CMV-seronegative.

The rearrangement uses TRBV28 and TRBJ2-1; weak D call: TRBD2 (5 bases). Germline CDR1 is MDHEN and CDR2 is SYDVKM. The V end was cut by 2 bases, the J end by 4 bases, with 9 bases between. The CDR3 totals 14 residues. The CDR3 reads CASSLGGSYNEQFF. The DNA for the CDR3 is TGTGCCAGCAGTTTAGGAGGTTCGTACAATGAGCAGTTCTTC.

The V and J genes are TRBV6-6 and TRBJ1-1; D is undetermined. The CDR3 is made up of 12 amino acids. Germline V CDR1 and CDR2: MNHNY, SVGAGI (reference sequence). Trimming removed 4 bases from V and 7 bases from J, with 10 bases in between. The CDR3 sequence is CASSSRSGEAFF. For the CDR3, the DNA is TGTGCCAGCAGTTCCCGATCGGGTGAAGCTTTCTTT.

Here the CDR3 reads CASSLPQGRNNSPLHF. In nucleotides, the CDR3 is TGTGCCAGCAGCTTGCCACAGGGCCGGAATAATTCACCCCTCCACTTT. This sequence joins TRBV5-6 and TRBJ1-6, with D perhaps matching TRBD1 (6 bases). Trimming stripped 1 base from V and 5 bases from J, with 13 bases between. Germline V gene lookup returns CDR1 SGHDT and CDR2 YYEEEE. The CDR3 length is 16 residues.

The chain uses TRBV7-2 and TRBJ2-5, with 7 bases identical to TRBD1. The CDR3 is 13 residues long. Germline values: CDR1 SGHTA, CDR2 FQGNSA. The V and J ends lost 5 bases and 5 bases, in that order; junction bases with no gene match: 5. CDR3 coding DNA: TGTGCCAGCAGCGTGACAGGGATTGAGACCCAGTACTTC. This translates into CASSVTGIETQYF. Supplemented by reference TRBV7-2 and TRBJ2-5, the full variable domain reads GAGVSQSPSNKVTEKGKDVELRCDPISGHTALYWYRQSLGQGLEFLIYFQGNSAPDKSGLPSDRFSAERTGGSVSTLTIQRTQQEDSAVYLCASSVTGIETQYFGPGTRLLVL.

The rearrangement uses TRBV4-3 and TRBJ2-2, with 12 positions matching TRBD1. The CDR3 is made up of 17 amino acids. The germline gives CDR1 LGHNA, CDR2 YSLEER. The V gene end was trimmed by 0 bases and the J gene end by 8 bases; junction bases not matched to a gene: 7. In nucleotides, the CDR3 is TGCGCCAGCAGCCAAGAGGGGACAGGGGGCGCATGGGGGGAGCTGTTTTTT. This codes for CASSQEGTGGAWGELFF.

V is TRBV5-5 and J is TRBJ2-7; D is uncertain. The CDR3 has 12 residues. The V end was cut by 4 bases, the J end by 5 bases, with 10 bases between. Germline lookup yields CDR1 SGHKS and CDR2 YYEKEE (reference sequence). CDR3 sequence (DNA): TGTGCCAGCAGCACCGAGGTGGACGAGCAGTACTTC. Amino acid sequence: CASSTEVDEQYF. Supplemented by reference TRBV5-5 and TRBJ2-7, the full variable domain reads DAGVTQSPTHLIKTRGQQVTLRCSPISGHKSVSWYQQVLGQGPQFIFQYYEKEERGRGNFPDRFSARQFPNYSSELNVNALLLGDSALYLCASSTEVDEQYFGPGTRLTVT.

This chain uses TRBV10-2 with TRBJ1-5; TRBD1 is a possible D gene (6 bases). CDR1 is WSHSY, CDR2 SAAADI, per germline. This CDR3 has 13 residues. V shed 6 bases and J shed 2 bases, with 8 bases lying between them. The chain's CDR3 is CASRRQGNQPQHF. The CDR3 DNA is TGCGCCAGCAGGAGACAGGGCAATCAGCCCCAGCATTTT.

The V gene is TRBV5-1, the J gene TRBJ1-3, with D perhaps matching TRBD1 (6 bases). The V and J ends lost 0 bases and 4 bases respectively, with 14 bases between them. The CDR3 covers 16 residues. In germline, CDR1 is SGHRS, CDR2 YFSETQ. CDR3 nucleotide sequence: TGCGCCAGCAGCTTGGCCGCCCAGGGGACGGGAAACACCATATATTTT. Its protein product is CASSLAAQGTGNTIYF.

This clone appeared once. One junction end does not reproduce the germline sequence, and a read error may be involved. The gene calls are TRBV2 and TRBJ2-1; 8 bases line up with TRBD1. The germline V gene encodes CDR1 SNHLY and CDR2 FYNNEI. CDR3 length: 15 amino acids. CDR3 coding DNA: TGTGCCAGCAGGGGGGGACAGGCGTCCTACAATGAGCAGCTCTTC. Translation gives CASRGGQASYNEQLF.

The chain combines TRBV4-2 with TRBJ2-7; 7 bases fit TRBD2. CDR3 length: 13 residues. V lost 6 bases and J lost 6; bases outside the gene matches: 8. Per germline, CDR1 LGHNA and CDR2 YNFKEQ. The CDR3 region is CASSLGGWGEQYF. The DNA for the CDR3 is TGTGCCAGCAGTTTGGGGGGGTGGGGCGAGCAGTACTTC.

The CDR3 spells CASSNTGNGNTIYF. The CDR3 region has the DNA TGTGCCAGCAGCAACACAGGGAATGGAAACACCATATATTTT. This rearrangement joins TRBV7-9 to TRBJ1-3; D is possibly TRBD1 (6 bases). From germline, CDR1 is SEHNR and CDR2 FQNEAQ (reference sequence). The germline V and J ends were trimmed by 5 bases and 3 bases, with 11 bases remaining between them. CDR3 size: 14 residues.

In DNA form, the CDR3 reads TGTGCCAGTAGTATAGGCGGGGGAGGCGATCAGCCCCAGCATTTT. Its protein is CASSIGGGGDQPQHF. V and J are TRBV19 and TRBJ1-5, with D maybe TRBD1 (5 bases). With 1 base removed from V and 5 bases from J, the gap between germline ends came to 12 bases. The germline V gene encodes CDR1 LNHDA and CDR2 SQIVND (reference sequence). CDR3 length equals 15 residues.

This clone was recorded only once. One end of the junction is discordant with germline, which a read error may explain. The rearrangement links TRBV6-1 to TRBJ1-5; 7 bases match TRBD1. CDR3 length: 13 residues. CDR1 is MNHNS, CDR2 SASEGT, per germline. CDR3: CASREDRAQPQHF. DNA of the CDR3: TGTGCCAGCAGAGAAGACAGGGCCCAGCCCCAGCATTTT.

V is TRBV9 and J is TRBJ2-3; D unclear. The CDR3 covers 12 residues. With 0 bases removed from V and 6 bases from J, the gap between germline ends came to 5 bases. Germline-derived CDR1 and CDR2 are SGDLS and YYNGEE. The CDR3 protein is CASSVDGDTQYF. CDR3 DNA sequence: TGTGCCAGCAGCGTAGATGGCGATACGCAGTATTTT.

This clone was seen just once. The V gene is TRBV2, the J gene TRBJ1-2; 9 bases agree with TRBD1. Germline CDR1 SNHLY, CDR2 FYNNEI. Trimming cost V 8 bases and J 1 base; bases outside gene matches: 2. This CDR3 spans 13 amino acids. The CDR3 sequence: CASRDRVNYGYTF. In DNA form, the CDR3 reads TGTGCCAGCCGGGACAGGGTTAACTATGGCTACACCTTC.

The J gene is TRBJ2-1, the V gene TRBV6-4; 9 nucleotides match TRBD2. Unmatched junction bases numbered 3, after V lost 3 bases and J lost 3 bases. There are 15 residues in the CDR3. Germline V gene data show CDR1 as MRHNA and CDR2 as SNTAGT. The CDR3 loop is CASSDIAGVYNEQFF. The CDR3 nucleotides read TGTGCCAGCAGTGATATAGCGGGAGTCTACAATGAGCAGTTCTTC.

The chain carries TRBV5-8 and TRBJ1-1; D gene unclear. The CDR3 sequence is 12 residues long. Trimming removed 6 bases at V and 5 bases at J, with 11 bases between. Germline CDR1 and CDR2: SGHTS and YDEGEE. CDR3 DNA: TGTGCCAGCACCCCGGGTGGGACTGAAGCTTTCTTT. It is translated as CASTPGGTEAFF. The variable domain in full, with the rest retrieved from reference TRBV5-8 and TRBJ1-1, is EAGVTQSPTHLIKTRGQQATLRCSPISGHTSVYWYQQALGLGLQFLLWYDEGEERNRGNFPPRFSGRQFPNYSSELNVNALELEDSALYLCASTPGGTEAFFGQGTRLTVV.

The CDR3 here is CASSLGESSYNEQFF. CDR3 coding DNA: TGCGCCAGCAGCTTGGGGGAGAGCTCCTACAATGAGCAGTTCTTC. The chain employs TRBV5-1 and TRBJ2-1; possibly TRBD2 for D (5 bases). CDR1 is SGHRS and CDR2 is YFSETQ in the germline V gene. The V end lost 0 bases, the J end lost 0 bases, and 7 bases lay between the germline ends. The CDR3 is 15 residues long.

The genes are TRBV5-1 and TRBJ2-7, with 8 bases matching TRBD1. With 1 base clipped from V and 0 bases from J, the junction kept 9 bases outside the gene matches. CDR3 length equals 17 residues. Germline CDR1 and CDR2: SGHRS and YFSETQ. CDR3 amino acids: CASSLTPWTGSSYEQYF. For the CDR3, the DNA is TGCGCCAGCAGCTTGACCCCTTGGACAGGGAGCTCCTACGAGCAGTACTTC.

The chain couples TRBV19 to TRBJ2-7, with TRBD2 matching over 7 bases. This CDR3 is 12 amino acids long. V shed 5 bases, J shed 6 bases, and the junction held 4 bases outside the gene matches. Germline-derived CDR1 and CDR2 are LNHDA and SQIVND (reference sequence). The DNA for the CDR3 is TGTGCCAGTAGTTACGCTAGCGGCGAGCAGTACTTC. This gives the protein CASSYASGEQYF.

The rearrangement joins TRBV28 to TRBJ2-7; D may be TRBD1 (6 bases). V lost 6 bases, J lost 4 bases, and 19 bases lay in between. The germline gives CDR1 MDHEN, CDR2 SYDVKM. This CDR3 has 15 residues. CDR3 DNA sequence: TGTGCCAGCAGGGGGACCTCCGGCAGGGGTTACGAGCAGTACTTC. Translation gives CASRGTSGRGYEQYF.

The chain couples TRBV6-5 to TRBJ2-2; D is undetermined. Germline lookup yields CDR1 MNHEY and CDR2 SVGAGI. The CDR3 runs to 13 residues. The V end lost 5 bases, the J end lost 1 base, and 5 bases lay between the germline ends. CDR3 sequence reads: CASSPVNTGELFF. DNA of the CDR3: TGTGCCAGCAGTCCGGTGAACACCGGGGAGCTGTTTTTT.

The chain uses TRBV28 and TRBJ2-4; TRBD1 is a possible D gene (7 bases). V dropped 9 bases and J dropped 1 base, with 16 bases sitting between them. The CDR3 spans 15 residues. Per germline, CDR1 MDHEN and CDR2 SYDVKM. The CDR3 DNA sequence: TGTGCCAGTGGGGGGACAGTTAAGGCCAAAAACATTCAGTACTTC. Translated: CASGGTVKAKNIQYF. The full variable domain, in which reference TRBV28 and TRBJ2-4 provide the parts outside the CDR3, is DVKVTQSSRYLVKRTGEKVFLECVQDMDHENMFWYRQDPGLGLRLIYFSYDVKMKEKGDIPEGYSVSREKKERFSLILESASTNQTSMYLCASGGTVKAKNIQYFGAGTRLSVL.

The gene calls are TRBV9 and TRBJ2-2; D possibly corresponds to TRBD1 (5 bases). The CDR3 spans 14 residues. V lost 4 bases to trimming and J lost 0 bases, with 7 bases between them. Germline loops: CDR1 SGDLS, CDR2 YYNGEE. The CDR3 sequence is CASSLRANTGELFF. In nucleotides, the CDR3 is TGTGCCAGCAGCCTCAGGGCGAACACCGGGGAGCTGTTTTTT.

This clone turned up a few times. The V and J genes are TRBV29-1 and TRBJ2-3; weak D call: TRBD1 (6 bases). The CDR3 loop spans 13 amino acids. Deletions cut 3 bases from V and 4 bases from J, with 11 bases between. Germline loops: CDR1 SQVTM, CDR2 ANQGSEA. Here the CDR3 reads CSVEQDRSDTQYF. DNA for the CDR3: TGCAGCGTTGAGCAAGACAGGTCAGATACGCAGTATTTT.

The genes are TRBV2 and TRBJ1-1, with 9 bases fitting TRBD1. Germline CDR1 reads SNHLY; CDR2 reads FYNNEI. Unmatched junction bases numbered 9, after V lost 6 bases and J lost 4 bases. This CDR3 region has 15 residues. CDR3 region: CASRESGTGRTEAFF. DNA for the CDR3: TGTGCCAGCAGAGAATCCGGGACAGGGCGCACTGAAGCTTTCTTT.

The V gene is TRBV27, the J gene TRBJ2-1; D perhaps matches TRBD2 (5 bases). The CDR3 runs 13 residues. V shed 6 bases and J shed 7 bases, with 13 bases lying between them. CDR1 and CDR2 from the germline V gene are MNHEY and SMNVEV (reference sequence). CDR3 amino acids: CASRGEGWNEQFF. The CDR3 DNA sequence: TGTGCCAGCAGAGGAGAGGGATGGAATGAGCAGTTCTTC.

This sequence joins TRBV7-8 and TRBJ2-1, with 7 bases fitting TRBD1. V lost 3 bases to trimming and J lost 4 bases; unmatched junction nucleotides: 6. Germline assignment: CDR1 SGHVS and CDR2 FQNEAQ. This CDR3 has 15 amino acids. The CDR3 reads CASSFGTGAYNEQFF. Here the CDR3 DNA reads TGTGCCAGCAGCTTCGGTACAGGGGCGTACAATGAGCAGTTCTTC.

This chain uses TRBV7-8 with TRBJ2-7; D may be TRBD2 (5 bases). Germline CDR1 SGHVS, CDR2 FQNEAQ. This CDR3 has 11 amino acids. The germline V and J ends were trimmed by 11 bases and 3 bases, with 11 bases remaining between them. The CDR3 reads CACGSVYEQYF. CDR3 nucleotide sequence: TGTGCCTGCGGGTCAGTCTACGAGCAGTACTTC.